A selection of T cell receptor beta chains follows, all from one sample in a study of blood T cells in healthy people across ages. One entry per CDR3 protein, called by TCRdb with MiXCR from the 5' RACE reads. The table shows hundreds of thousands of distinct CDR3 sequences, with about 54% occurring only once. The sequenced material came from blood. The receptors were gathered from a man in his fifties or sixties in good health. CDR3s include the opening cysteine and the closing phenylalanine or tryptophan. The D gene is left open where the match is weak. Size tells how often a clone was seen (once, few, many) or the class of an expanded clone, and some rows leave it out.

cdr3_aa cdr3_nt v_call d_call clone_size j_call
CASRRTGFGYEQYF TGTGCCAGCCGGAGGACAGGGTTCGGCTACGAGCAGTACTTC TRBV2 TRBD1 NA TRBJ2-7
CASSYGDVWDTQYF TGTGCCAGCAGTTATGGGGACGTCTGGGATACGCAGTATTTT TRBV6-6 NA NA TRBJ2-3
CASRFRAPSTYEQYF TGTGCCAGCAGGTTTAGGGCCCCCAGTACCTACGAGCAGTACTTC TRBV21-1 NA NA TRBJ2-7
CASSPQTNRVGETQYF TGTGCCAGCAGTCCGCAAACGAACAGGGTCGGGGAGACCCAGTACTTC TRBV12-3/TRBV12-4 NA NA TRBJ2-5
CASSYGTGVQETQYF TGTGCCAGCAGCTACGGGACAGGGGTCCAAGAGACCCAGTACTTC TRBV7-7 TRBD1 NA TRBJ2-5
CSAREPTSVAKNIQYF TGCAGTGCTAGGGAACCGACTAGCGTAGCCAAAAACATTCAGTACTTC TRBV20-1 TRBD2 few TRBJ2-4
CASSTGLQFF TGTGCCAGCAGCACCGGTCTCCAGTTCTTC TRBV14 NA NA TRBJ2-1
CASSLSTRSKEETQYF TGTGCCAGCAGTTTATCGACGCGCAGTAAAGAAGAGACCCAGTACTTC TRBV27 NA NA TRBJ2-5
CASSVWGTGELFF TGTGCCAGCAGTGTGTGGGGGACCGGGGAGCTGTTTTTT TRBV27 NA few TRBJ2-2
CASSFGGAGGNEQFF TGTGCCAGCAGTTTCGGGGGGGCCGGTGGGAATGAGCAGTTCTTC TRBV6-6 TRBD2 few TRBJ2-1
CASSDASGQAYEQYF TGTGCCAGCAGCGATGCATCGGGACAGGCCTACGAGCAGTACTTC TRBV28 TRBD1 NA TRBJ2-7
CSASAGPGQYEFKQPQHF TGCAGTGCTAGTGCCGGCCCAGGGCAGTACGAGTTCAAGCAGCCCCAGCATTTT TRBV20-1 NA NA TRBJ1-5
CASSLLAGGHRGEQFF TGTGCCAGCAGTTTATTAGCGGGGGGGCATAGGGGTGAGCAGTTCTTC TRBV28 TRBD2 few TRBJ2-1
CSARGRGTEAFF TGCAGTGCTAGGGGGAGGGGCACTGAAGCTTTCTTT TRBV20-1 NA NA TRBJ1-1
CSARDPRFNEKLFF TGCAGTGCTAGAGATCCACGGTTTAATGAAAAACTGTTTTTT TRBV20-1 NA NA TRBJ1-4
CASSLEPGQGGYGYTF TGCGCCAGCAGCTTGGAGCCTGGACAGGGAGGCTATGGCTACACCTTC TRBV5-1 TRBD1 NA TRBJ1-2
CASGFAQRNQPQHF TGTGCTAGTGGTTTTGCACAGCGCAATCAGCCCCAGCATTTT TRBV12-5 NA NA TRBJ1-5
CASSPGLAGSHEQFF TGTGCCAGCAGCCCCGGACTAGCGGGGAGTCATGAGCAGTTCTTC TRBV7-2 TRBD2 NA TRBJ2-1
CSARENSGYTF TGCAGTGCTAGAGAGAACAGTGGCTACACCTTC TRBV20-1 NA few TRBJ1-2
CASSLVGESKGYTF TGTGCCAGCAGCTTAGTCGGGGAATCGAAAGGCTACACCTTC TRBV7-9 NA NA TRBJ1-2
CASSLAPGLGGETQYF TGTGCCAGCAGTTTAGCACCTGGCCTCGGGGGAGAGACCCAGTACTTC TRBV12-3/TRBV12-4 NA NA TRBJ2-5
CASSASGTGEYGYTF TGTGCCAGCAGCGCAAGCGGGACAGGGGAATATGGCTACACCTTC TRBV7-2 TRBD1 few TRBJ1-2
CASRKRGRGDTQYF TGTGCCAGCAGAAAGCGGGGGCGGGGAGATACGCAGTATTTT TRBV28 TRBD2 NA TRBJ2-3
CASSFHTYGYTF TGTGCCAGCAGTTTCCACACCTATGGCTACACCTTC TRBV28 NA few TRBJ1-2
CASSIYQDRDPQETQYF TGTGCCAGCAGCATCTATCAGGACAGGGATCCCCAAGAGACCCAGTACTTC TRBV21-1 NA NA TRBJ2-5
CASTGLAGAYEQYF TGTGCCAGCACTGGACTAGCGGGGGCCTACGAGCAGTACTTC TRBV6-1 TRBD2 NA TRBJ2-7
CSARAGRANPQETQYF TGCAGTGCTAGAGCTGGCAGGGCCAACCCCCAAGAGACCCAGTACTTC TRBV20-1 NA NA TRBJ2-5
CASSPTSGGIYNEQFF TGCGCCAGCAGCCCGACTAGCGGGGGTATCTACAATGAGCAGTTCTTC TRBV5-1 TRBD2 few TRBJ2-1
CASSLVSPQETQYF TGTGCCAGCAGCTTAGTGAGCCCCCAGGAGACCCAGTACTTC TRBV7-2 NA NA TRBJ2-5
CATTGPTYEQYF TGTGCCACGACGGGGCCCACCTACGAGCAGTACTTC TRBV2 NA many TRBJ2-7
CASSRPPGQGVYEQYF TGTGCCAGCAGTCGCCCTCCGGGACAGGGGGTCTACGAGCAGTACTTC TRBV27 TRBD1 NA TRBJ2-7
CAISDAPGQGTQETQYF TGTGCCATCAGTGACGCTCCGGGACAGGGGACTCAAGAGACCCAGTACTTC TRBV10-3 TRBD1 NA TRBJ2-5
CSAGGGPYNEQFF TGCAGTGCTGGCGGGGGGCCCTACAATGAGCAGTTCTTC TRBV20-1 TRBD2 NA TRBJ2-1
CASSPWGTSSGTQYF TGTGCCAGCAGTCCATGGGGGACTAGCAGTGGGACCCAGTACTTC TRBV27 TRBD2 few TRBJ2-5
CSARPGNYGYTF TGCAGTGCTAGACCGGGAAACTATGGCTACACCTTC TRBV20-1 NA NA TRBJ1-2
CASSVVDRGSITDTQYF TGTGCCAGCAGCGTAGTGGACAGGGGGTCGATCACAGATACGCAGTATTTT TRBV9 TRBD1 NA TRBJ2-3
CVSSYSSRGGYNEQFF TGTGTCAGCAGTTACTCGAGCCGGGGGGGATACAATGAGCAGTTCTTC TRBV6-5 TRBD2 NA TRBJ2-1
CASSLGLAVLSYEQYF TGTGCCAGCAGCTTGGGCCTAGCGGTCCTCTCCTACGAGCAGTACTTC TRBV5-5 TRBD2 NA TRBJ2-7
CSAGVLAASTDTQYF TGCAGTGCCGGCGTCCTAGCGGCAAGCACAGATACGCAGTATTTT TRBV20-1 TRBD2 NA TRBJ2-3
CAIRRGSDSEQYF TGTGCCATCCGTCGGGGGTCCGATAGCGAGCAGTACTTC TRBV10-3 NA few TRBJ2-7
CTSNIAGETQYF TGTACCAGCAACATAGCGGGGGAGACCCAGTACTTC TRBV7-2 TRBD2 NA TRBJ2-5
CATSRDRQLNSPLHF TGTGCCACCAGCAGAGATCGACAGCTTAATTCACCCCTCCACTTT TRBV15 NA few TRBJ1-6
CASSQDPVTSGGYNEQFF TGCGCCAGCAGCCAAGATCCCGTGACTAGCGGGGGATACAATGAGCAGTTCTTC TRBV4-1 TRBD2 NA TRBJ2-1
CASSPSTGGNNEQFF TGTGCCAGCAGCCCGAGCACGGGGGGCAACAATGAGCAGTTCTTC TRBV4-2 NA many TRBJ2-1
CASSYPTGGQETQYF TGTGCCAGCAGTTACCCGACAGGGGGTCAAGAGACCCAGTACTTC TRBV6-2/TRBV6-3 TRBD1 NA TRBJ2-5
CASSYAGTGVVGELFF TGTGCCAGCAGTTACGCCGGGACAGGGGTGGTCGGGGAGCTGTTTTTT TRBV6-6 TRBD1 NA TRBJ2-2
CSARVGGYGYTF TGCAGTGCTAGAGTTGGGGGCTATGGCTACACCTTC TRBV20-1 NA few TRBJ1-2
CASSQGLRDGVDTQYF TGCGCCAGCAGCCAGGGACTGCGGGACGGAGTTGATACGCAGTATTTT TRBV4-1 NA NA TRBJ2-3
CASSRARGNEQFF TGTGCCAGCAGCCGCGCCAGGGGGAATGAGCAGTTCTTC TRBV3-1 TRBD1 once TRBJ2-1
CASSSNLGEQYF TGTGCCAGCAGCTCTAACTTGGGCGAGCAGTACTTC TRBV7-8 NA NA TRBJ2-7
CASSYSGLAGPSSYEQYF TGTGCCAGCAGTTACTCCGGACTAGCGGGTCCGAGCTCCTACGAGCAGTACTTC TRBV6-2/TRBV6-3 TRBD2 few TRBJ2-7
CAPQAGVTDTQYF TGTGCCCCCCAAGCGGGGGTCACAGATACGCAGTATTTT TRBV7-2 TRBD2 few TRBJ2-3
CASTLGDSQETQYF TGTGCCAGTACTTTGGGGGACAGTCAAGAGACCCAGTACTTC TRBV6-1 TRBD1 NA TRBJ2-5